One sample yielded the 3 T cell receptor beta chains listed below, sequenced in a study of human T cells and chemical hapten exposure. TCRdb analysed the RACE reads with MiXCR anew, one entry per CDR3 protein. Of 270,000 or so distinct CDR3 sequences listed, almost 8% are singletons. This sample's time point: pre-sensitization, week 0. Treatment specified: therapeutic diphenylcyclopropenone sensitization with weekly scalp DPC. The specimen was whole blood, collected in connection with sensitization to the hapten diphenylcyclopropenone (DPC). These receptor sequences come from a man younger than 35 with alopecia areata. Some clones in this sample may be carry-over from other donors' samples.

The rearrangement joins TRBV25-1 to TRBJ1-2; unclear D gene. The CDR3 is 14 amino acids. Germline CDR1 reads MGHDK; CDR2 reads SYGVNS. Trimming stripped 3 bases from V and 8 bases from J, with 16 bases between. The CDR3 loop is CASSDPRQKGGYTF. For the CDR3, the DNA is TGTGCCAGCAGTGATCCCCGACAAAAAGGAGGCTACACCTTC.

The chain employs TRBV12-3 or TRBV12-4 and TRBJ2-3; possible D gene TRBD2, 6 bases. V lost 3 bases and J 1 base, leaving 11 bases between the germline ends. CDR3 length equals 15 residues. The CDR3: CASSFRERGTDTQYF. The CDR3 DNA reads as TGTGCCAGCAGTTTTCGGGAGCGGGGCACAGATACGCAGTATTTT.

The chain has TRBV5-8 and TRBJ2-1, with TRBD1 matching 7 bases. This CDR3 spans 13 amino acids. The junction had 13 bases not matched to a gene; V was cut back by 4 bases and J by 15 bases. Germline CDR1 reads SGHTS; CDR2 reads YDEGEE. CDR3 sequence (DNA): TGTGCCAGCAGCCGTTCGCGGACAGGTCCTTCGTTCTTC. This encodes CASSRSRTGPSFF.